The 3 T cell receptor beta chains below were found in one sample sequenced in a study of CD8 T cells in Susac syndrome. With random hexamers, reverse transcription was performed on roughly 0.5 to 1 ug of RNA. MiXCR was run by TCRdb on the immunoSEQ multiplex PCR reads, yielding one entry per CDR3 protein. This sample carries 150,000 to 200,000 distinct CDR3 sequences, roughly 95% of them seen once, and the ten largest clones take approximately 0.1%. The sequenced sample was CD4+ T cells from PBMCs. The receptor source for this set is a human donor in good health.

The chain combines TRBV9 with TRBJ2-1; 7 bases align to TRBD2. CDR3 length: 15 amino acids. The germline V gene encodes CDR1 SGDLS and CDR2 YYNGEE. Trimming removed 5 bases from V and 4 bases from J; junction bases left unmatched: 9. The CDR3 sequence: CASSISSGTYNEQFF. The CDR3 nucleotides are TGTGCCAGCAGTATCTCCAGCGGGACTTACAATGAGCAGTTCTTC.

The chain is built from TRBV12-3 or TRBV12-4 and TRBJ2-1; weak D call: TRBD2 (5 bases). The CDR3 sequence is 14 residues long. The germline V and J ends were trimmed by 3 bases and 5 bases, with 11 bases remaining between them. The CDR3 sequence: CASSFRDWDNEQFF. The CDR3 region has the DNA TGTGCCAGCAGTTTCCGGGATTGGGACAATGAGCAGTTCTTC.

The gene calls are TRBV29-1 and TRBJ1-1; no definite D call. The CDR3 runs 15 residues. Germline CDR1 is SQVTM and CDR2 is ANQGSEA. V lost 2 bases and J 1 base, leaving 14 bases between the germline ends. CDR3 sequence (DNA): TGCAGCGTTGAACCTCTGCGAACGGGGAACACTGAAGCTTTCTTT. It yields the protein CSVEPLRTGNTEAFF.